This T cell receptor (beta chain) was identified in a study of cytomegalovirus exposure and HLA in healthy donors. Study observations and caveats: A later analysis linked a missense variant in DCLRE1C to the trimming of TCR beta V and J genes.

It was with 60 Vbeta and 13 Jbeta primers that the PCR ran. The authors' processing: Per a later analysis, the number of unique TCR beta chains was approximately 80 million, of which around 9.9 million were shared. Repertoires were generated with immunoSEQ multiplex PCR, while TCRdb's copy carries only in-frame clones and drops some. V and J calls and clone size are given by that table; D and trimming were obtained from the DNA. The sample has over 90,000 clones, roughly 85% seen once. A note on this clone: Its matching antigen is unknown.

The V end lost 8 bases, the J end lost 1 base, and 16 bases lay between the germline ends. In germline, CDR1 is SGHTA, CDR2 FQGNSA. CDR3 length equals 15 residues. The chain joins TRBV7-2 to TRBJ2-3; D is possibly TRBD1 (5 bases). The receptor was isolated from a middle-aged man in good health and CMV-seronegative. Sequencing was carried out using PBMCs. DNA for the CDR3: TGTGCCAGCGGAGTGGGGCGGCCTGGCACAGATACGCAGTATTTT. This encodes CASGVGRPGTDTQYF. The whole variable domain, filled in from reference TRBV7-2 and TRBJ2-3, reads GAGVSQSPSNKVTEKGKDVELRCDPISGHTALYWYRQSLGQGLEFLIYFQGNSAPDKSGLPSDRFSAERTGGSVSTLTIQRTQQEDSAVYLCASGVGRPGTDTQYFGPGTRLTVL.